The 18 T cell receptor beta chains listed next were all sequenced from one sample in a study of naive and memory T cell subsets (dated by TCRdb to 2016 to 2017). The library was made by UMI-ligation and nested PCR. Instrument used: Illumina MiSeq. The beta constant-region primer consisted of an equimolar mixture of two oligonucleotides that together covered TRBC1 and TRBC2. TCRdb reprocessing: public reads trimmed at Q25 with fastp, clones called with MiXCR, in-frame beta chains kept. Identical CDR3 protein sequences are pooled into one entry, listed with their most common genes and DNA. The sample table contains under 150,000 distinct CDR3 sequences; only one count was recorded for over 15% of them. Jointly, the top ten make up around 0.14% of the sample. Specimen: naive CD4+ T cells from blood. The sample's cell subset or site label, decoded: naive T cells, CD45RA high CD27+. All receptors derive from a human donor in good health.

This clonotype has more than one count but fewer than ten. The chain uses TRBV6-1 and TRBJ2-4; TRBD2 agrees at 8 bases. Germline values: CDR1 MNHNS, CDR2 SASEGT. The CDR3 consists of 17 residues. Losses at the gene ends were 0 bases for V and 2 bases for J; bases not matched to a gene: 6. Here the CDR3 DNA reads TGTGCCAGCAGTGAAGCCCGAGCGGGAGCCCCCAAAAACATTCAGTACTTC. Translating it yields CASSEARAGAPKNIQYF.

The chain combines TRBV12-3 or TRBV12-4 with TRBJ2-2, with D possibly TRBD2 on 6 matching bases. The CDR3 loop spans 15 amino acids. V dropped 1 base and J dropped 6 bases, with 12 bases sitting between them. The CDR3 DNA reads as TGTGCCAGCAGTTTAGTTGGGGGACTGGCCGGGGAGCTGTTTTTT. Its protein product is CASSLVGGLAGELFF.

The CDR3 sequence: CASSPGTGRGFGEQFF. The CDR3 DNA reads TGTGCCAGCAGCCCCGGGACCGGTAGGGGTTTCGGTGAGCAGTTCTTC. The rearrangement joins TRBV6-2 or TRBV6-3 to TRBJ2-1; D may correspond to TRBD1 or TRBD2 (5 bases each). This CDR3 spans 16 amino acids. V was cut by 6 bases and J by 9 bases, with 24 bases left in between. The germline CDR1 and CDR2 sequences are MNHEY and SVGEGT.

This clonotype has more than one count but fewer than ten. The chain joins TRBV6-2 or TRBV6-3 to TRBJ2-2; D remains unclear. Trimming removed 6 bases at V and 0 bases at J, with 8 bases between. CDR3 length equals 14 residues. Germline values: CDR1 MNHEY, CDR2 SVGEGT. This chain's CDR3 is CASSNSANTGELFF. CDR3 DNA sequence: TGTGCCAGCAGCAACAGTGCGAACACCGGGGAGCTGTTTTTT.

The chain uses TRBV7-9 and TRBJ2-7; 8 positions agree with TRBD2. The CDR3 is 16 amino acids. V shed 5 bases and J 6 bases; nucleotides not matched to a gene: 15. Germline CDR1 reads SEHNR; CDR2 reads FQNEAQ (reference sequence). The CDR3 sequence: CASSPHTGTRSLEQYF. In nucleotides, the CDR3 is TGTGCCAGCAGCCCACACACCGGGACTAGGTCACTCGAGCAGTACTTC.

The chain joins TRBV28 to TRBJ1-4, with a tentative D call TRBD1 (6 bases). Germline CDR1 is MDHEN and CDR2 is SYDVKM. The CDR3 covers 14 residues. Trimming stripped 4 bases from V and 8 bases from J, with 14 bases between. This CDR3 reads CASSSGGRPEKLFF. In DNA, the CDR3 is TGTGCCAGCAGTTCCGGGGGCAGGCCAGAAAAACTGTTTTTT.

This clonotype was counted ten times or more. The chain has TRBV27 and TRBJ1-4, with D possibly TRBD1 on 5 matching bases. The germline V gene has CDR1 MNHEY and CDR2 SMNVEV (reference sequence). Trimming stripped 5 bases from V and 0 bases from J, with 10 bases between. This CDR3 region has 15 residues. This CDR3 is CASSDQGATNEKLFF. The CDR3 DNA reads TGTGCCAGCAGTGATCAAGGGGCAACTAATGAAAAACTGTTTTTT. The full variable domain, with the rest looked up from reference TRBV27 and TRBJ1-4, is EAQVTQNPRYLITVTGKKLTVTCSQNMNHEYMSWYRQDPGLGLRQIYYSMNVEVTDKGDVPEGYKVSRKEKRNFPLILESPSPNQTSLYFCASSDQGATNEKLFFGSGTQLSVL.

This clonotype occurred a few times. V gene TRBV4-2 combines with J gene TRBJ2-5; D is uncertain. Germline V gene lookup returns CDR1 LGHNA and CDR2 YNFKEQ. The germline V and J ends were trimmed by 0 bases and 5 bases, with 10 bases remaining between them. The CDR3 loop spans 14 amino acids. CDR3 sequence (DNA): TGTGCCAGCAGCCAAGAGGGGTTGATCGAGACCCAGTACTTC. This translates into CASSQEGLIETQYF.

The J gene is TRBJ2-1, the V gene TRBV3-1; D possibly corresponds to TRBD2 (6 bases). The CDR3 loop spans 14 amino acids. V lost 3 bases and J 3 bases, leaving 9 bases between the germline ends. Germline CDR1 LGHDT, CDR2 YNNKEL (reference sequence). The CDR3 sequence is CASSQGTVYNEQFF. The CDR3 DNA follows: TGTGCCAGCAGCCAGGGGACTGTCTACAATGAGCAGTTCTTC.

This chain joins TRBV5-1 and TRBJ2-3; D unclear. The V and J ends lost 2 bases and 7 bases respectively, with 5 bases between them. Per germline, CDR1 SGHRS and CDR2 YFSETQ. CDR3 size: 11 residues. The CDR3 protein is CASSFTNTQYF. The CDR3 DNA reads TGCGCCAGCAGCTTCACGAATACGCAGTATTTT.

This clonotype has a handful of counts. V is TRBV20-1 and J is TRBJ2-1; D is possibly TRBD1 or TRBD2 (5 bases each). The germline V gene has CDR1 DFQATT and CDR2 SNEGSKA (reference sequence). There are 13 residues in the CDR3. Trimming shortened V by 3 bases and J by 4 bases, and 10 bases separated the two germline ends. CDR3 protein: CSASGTSYNEQFF. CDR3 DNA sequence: TGCAGTGCTAGCGGGACCTCTTACAATGAGCAGTTCTTC.

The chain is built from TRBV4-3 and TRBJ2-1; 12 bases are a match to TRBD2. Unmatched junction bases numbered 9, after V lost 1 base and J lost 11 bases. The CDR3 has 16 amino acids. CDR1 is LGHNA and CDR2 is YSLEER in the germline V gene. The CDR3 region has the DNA TGCGCCAGCAGCCAAGTTGTGACTAGCGGGAGTCCTAAGCAGTTCTTC. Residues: CASSQVVTSGSPKQFF.

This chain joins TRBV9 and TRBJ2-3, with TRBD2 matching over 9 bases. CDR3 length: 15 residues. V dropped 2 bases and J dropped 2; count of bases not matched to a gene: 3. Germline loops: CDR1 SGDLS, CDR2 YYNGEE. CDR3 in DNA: TGTGCCAGCAGCGTGACTAGCGGATTCACAGATACGCAGTATTTT. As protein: CASSVTSGFTDTQYF.

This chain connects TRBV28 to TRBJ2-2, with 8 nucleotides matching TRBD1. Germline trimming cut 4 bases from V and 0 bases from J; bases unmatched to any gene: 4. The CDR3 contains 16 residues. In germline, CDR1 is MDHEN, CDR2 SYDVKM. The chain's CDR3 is CASSSPGQANTGELFF. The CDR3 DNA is TGTGCCAGCAGTTCCCCGGGACAGGCGAACACCGGGGAGCTGTTTTTT.

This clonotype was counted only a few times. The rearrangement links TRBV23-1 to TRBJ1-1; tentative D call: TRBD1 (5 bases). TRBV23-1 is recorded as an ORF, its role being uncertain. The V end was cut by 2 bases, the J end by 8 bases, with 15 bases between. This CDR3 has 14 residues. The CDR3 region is CASSQKRQGDEAFF. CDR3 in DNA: TGCGCCAGCAGTCAAAAACGGCAGGGTGACGAAGCTTTCTTT.

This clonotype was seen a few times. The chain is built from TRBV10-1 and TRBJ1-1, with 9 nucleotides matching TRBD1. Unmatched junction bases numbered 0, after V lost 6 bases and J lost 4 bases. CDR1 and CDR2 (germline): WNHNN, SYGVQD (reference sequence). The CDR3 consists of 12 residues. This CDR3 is CASRDRGTEAFF. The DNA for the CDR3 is TGCGCCAGCAGGGACAGGGGCACTGAAGCTTTCTTT.

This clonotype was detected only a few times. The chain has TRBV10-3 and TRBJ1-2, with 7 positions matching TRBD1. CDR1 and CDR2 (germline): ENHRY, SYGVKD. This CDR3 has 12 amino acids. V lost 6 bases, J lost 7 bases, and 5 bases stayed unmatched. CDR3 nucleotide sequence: TGTGCCATCAGGGAAGGGGGCGGTGGCTACACCTTC. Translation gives CAIREGGGGYTF.

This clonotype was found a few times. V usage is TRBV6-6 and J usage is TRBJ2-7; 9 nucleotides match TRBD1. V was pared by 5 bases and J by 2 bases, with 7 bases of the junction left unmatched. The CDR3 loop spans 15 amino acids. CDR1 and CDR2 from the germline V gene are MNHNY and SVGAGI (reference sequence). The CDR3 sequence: CASSKPGQGPYEQYF. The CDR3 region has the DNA TGTGCCAGCAGTAAACCGGGACAGGGCCCCTACGAGCAGTACTTC.